This TCR beta chain originates from a study of technical replicates of blood from a handful of donors. The CDR3 totals 12 residues. Deletions cut 6 bases from V and 4 bases from J, with 10 bases between. Germline assignment: CDR1 LNHDA and CDR2 SQIVND (reference sequence). Profiling relied on immunoSEQ multiplex PCR, and the TCRdb table lists in-frame clones only, not all of them. This table has fewer than 45,000 clones, around 97% appearing once. The TCR was taken from a human donor in good health. Sequenced sample: T cells isolated from PBMCs. V and J are TRBV19 and TRBJ2-7, with D maybe TRBD2 (5 bases). The CDR3 is CASSSRGYEQYF. CDR3 in DNA: TGTGCCAGTAGCTCACGGGGATACGAGCAGTACTTC.